This T cell receptor (beta chain) is from a study of monozygotic twins with inflammatory bowel disease. Across eight separate reactions for each sample, cDNA was made. TCRdb re-called the 5' RACE reads; every CDR3 protein appears as one record, without DNA. The sample yields about 160,000 distinct CDR3 sequences, of which the top ten take up 2% to 3%. Germline CDR1 SEHNR, CDR2 FQNEAQ (reference sequence). The CDR3 covers 14 residues. Sequencing used blood. The chain links TRBV7-9 to TRBJ2-2. This TCR came from a human donor with ulcerative colitis or Crohn's disease, or a healthy co-twin of an affected twin (not recorded which). The CDR3 spells CASSLFGDTGELFF.